This TCR beta chain was obtained from a study of T-cell memory formation after mild COVID-19 (dated by TCRdb to 2020 to 2022). General notes on the study: Most TCR sequence clusters were specific to one of the two donors. The cohort was made up of two young adult volunteers, one female and one male, who were previously healthy. In a couple of donors, T-cell clones that expanded and contracted after mild COVID-19 were followed by sequencing TCRalpha and TCRbeta repertoires longitudinally.

Overall study results and their limits: Clones that contracted from day 15 to 85 showed balanced CD4/CD8 phenotypes, whereas a second wave of clones that expanded from day 15 to 37 leaned towards CD4+. Some responding clones were detected in pre-infection memory, suggesting pre-existing cross-reactive memory T cells joined the SARS-CoV-2 response. Only two mild cases were covered in the study, and larger cohorts including severe cases with pre-infection samples were considered necessary. The second-wave clones that peaked on day 37 were not confirmed to be SARS-CoV-2 specific. Contracting CD4+ clones appeared mostly in the CM and EM memory subsets, whereas CD8+ clones were enriched in EMRA.

As encoded in the germline V gene, CDR1 is SGDLS while CDR2 is YYNGEE. The CDR3 numbers 14 residues from cysteine through phenylalanine. CDR3 DNA is the only sequence kept; it has 42 bases, read in frame from the first base. At the junction V is shortened by 1 base and J by 5 bases, with 12 bases in between. Ficoll-Paque density gradient centrifugation was the method used to isolate PBMCs. In the case of this clonotype: What this receptor recognizes is not known. No base-level quality is on record; no much larger clone is a single base apart.

For sequencing, an Illumina NovaSeq 6000 was employed. TCRalpha and TCRbeta cDNA libraries were built by 5'RACE with constant-segment primers, adding sample barcodes and unique molecular identifiers. RNA was extracted from every sample with Trizol reagent. Libraries were amplified in two PCR steps, with a second sample barcode and Illumina TruSeq adapters added in the second step. Libraries were sequenced on an Illumina NovaSeq with 2 x 150 bp paired-end reads. Regarding the original processing steps: With migec v1.2.7, reads were demultiplexed and then collapsed into UMI-guided consensus sequences. Using mixcr v2.1.11, UMI consensuses were aligned to TRA and TRB V and J templates and then assembled into clonotypes. Clonotypes were classified as expanded or contracted when called significant by both edgeR and NoisET, with noise models trained on biological replicates. For edgeR calls, the thresholds were a false discovery rate-adjusted p below 0.01 and a log2 fold-change of 1. As an exploratory analysis of dynamics, PCA with hierarchical clustering was applied to max-normalized trajectories of the 1000 most abundant clonotypes. The CD4 or CD8 phenotype of responding clones was assigned using the separately sequenced CD4+ and CD8+ repertoires. TCRdb applied fastp at Q25 and MiXCR to the public reads, then kept only in-frame beta chains. Each CDR3 protein appears once, grouped with its most common genes and DNA. These V and J calls originate from TCRdb's pipeline instead of the authors' own analysis. Recorded for this sample are around 130,000 distinct CDR3 sequences; 11% to 15% of them occurred a single time. The ten most abundant clones make up roughly 28% of the sample.

Rearrangement joined TRBV9 to TRBJ2-5, with the D call perhaps TRBD1 or TRBD2, each one matching 6 bases. This TCR was sampled from an adult woman who had mild COVID-19 (a few samples of this study predate the infection). The sample titles of this study are shuffled in the database, so cell type and time point are left out; the donor was told from shared clones. Sequencing was performed on PBMCs or a T cell subset sorted from them (not recorded which). The CDR3 protein sequence reads: CASSVIGGLETQYF. The sequenced DNA is TGTGCCAGCAGCGTAATTGGGGGGCTGGAGACCCAGTACTTC.